This TCR beta chain was found in a study of cytomegalovirus exposure and HLA in healthy donors. Only in-frame clones appear in the TCRdb table, and some are missing; sequencing was by immunoSEQ multiplex PCR. The table lists 100,000 to 150,000 clones, roughly 87% of them singletons. From germline, CDR1 is SNHLY and CDR2 FYNNEI. The length of the CDR3 is 13 residues. Trimming took 6 bases from V and 0 from J, leaving 8 bases between them. V usage is TRBV2 and J usage is TRBJ1-2; D unclear. The source material was PBMCs. The origin of this receptor is a woman between 18 and 30 years old in good health and CMV-seronegative. The CDR3 DNA reads as TGTGCCAGCAGGCAGGATTCTAACTATGGCTACACCTTC. Translating gives CASRQDSNYGYTF.